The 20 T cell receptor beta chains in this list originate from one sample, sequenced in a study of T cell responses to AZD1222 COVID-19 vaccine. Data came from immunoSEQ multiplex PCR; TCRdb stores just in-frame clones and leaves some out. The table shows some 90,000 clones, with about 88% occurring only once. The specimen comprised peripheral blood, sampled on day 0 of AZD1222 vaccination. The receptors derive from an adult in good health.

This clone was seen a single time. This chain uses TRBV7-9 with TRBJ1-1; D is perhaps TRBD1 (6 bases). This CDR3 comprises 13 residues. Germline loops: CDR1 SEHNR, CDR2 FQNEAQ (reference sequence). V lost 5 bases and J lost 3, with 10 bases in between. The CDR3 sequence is CASSPTGYTEAFF. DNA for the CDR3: TGTGCCAGCAGCCCCACAGGGTACACTGAAGCTTTCTTT. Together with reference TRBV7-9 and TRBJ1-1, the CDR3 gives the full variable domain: DTGVSQNPRHKITKRGQNVTFRCDPISEHNRLYWYRQTLGQGPEFLTYFQNEAQLEKSRLLSDRFSAERPKGSFSTLEIQRTEQGDSAMYLCASSPTGYTEAFFGQGTRLTVV.

The chain's CDR3 is CASSLIQGTGELFF. Written as DNA, the CDR3 is TGTGCCAGCAGTTTGATACAGGGTACCGGGGAGCTGTTTTTT. This rearrangement joins TRBV7-9 to TRBJ2-2; D is perhaps TRBD1 (6 bases). Trimming stripped 6 bases from V and 5 bases from J, with 13 bases between. This CDR3 contains 14 residues. The germline gives CDR1 SEHNR, CDR2 FQNEAQ (reference sequence).

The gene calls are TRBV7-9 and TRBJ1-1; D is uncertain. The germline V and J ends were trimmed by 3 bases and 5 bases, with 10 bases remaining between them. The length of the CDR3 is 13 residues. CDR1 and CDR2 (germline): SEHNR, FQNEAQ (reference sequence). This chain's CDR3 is CASSFVGNTEAFF. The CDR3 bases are TGTGCCAGCAGCTTCGTGGGTAATACTGAAGCTTTCTTT.

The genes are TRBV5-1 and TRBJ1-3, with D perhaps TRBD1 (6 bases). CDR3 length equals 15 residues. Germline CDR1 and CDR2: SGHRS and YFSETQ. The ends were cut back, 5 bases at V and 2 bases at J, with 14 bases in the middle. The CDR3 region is CASRAPGAAGNTIYF. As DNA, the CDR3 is TGCGCCAGCAGAGCTCCAGGGGCTGCTGGAAACACCATATATTTT.

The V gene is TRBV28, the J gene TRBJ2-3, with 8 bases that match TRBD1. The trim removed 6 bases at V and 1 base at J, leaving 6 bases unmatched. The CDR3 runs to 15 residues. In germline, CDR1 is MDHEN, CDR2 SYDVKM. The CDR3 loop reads CASRSGGAGTDTQYF. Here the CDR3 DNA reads TGTGCCAGCAGGTCAGGGGGCGCGGGCACAGATACGCAGTATTTT.

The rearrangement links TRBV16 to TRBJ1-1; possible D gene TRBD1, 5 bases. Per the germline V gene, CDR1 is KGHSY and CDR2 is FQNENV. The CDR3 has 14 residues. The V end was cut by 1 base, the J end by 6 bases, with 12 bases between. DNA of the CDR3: TGTGCCAGCAGCCAATATAGGGGCGGTGCTGAAGCTTTCTTT. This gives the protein CASSQYRGGAEAFF.

DNA for the CDR3: TGTGCCAGCAGCTTAGCGGAGGGGGCGCTTCACAATGAGCAGTTCTTC. Its protein product is CASSLAEGALHNEQFF. V gene TRBV7-9 combines with J gene TRBJ2-1; D may be TRBD1 (7 bases). Deletions cut 0 bases from V and 5 bases from J, with 14 bases between. The germline CDR1 and CDR2 sequences are SEHNR and FQNEAQ (reference sequence). This CDR3 region has 16 residues.

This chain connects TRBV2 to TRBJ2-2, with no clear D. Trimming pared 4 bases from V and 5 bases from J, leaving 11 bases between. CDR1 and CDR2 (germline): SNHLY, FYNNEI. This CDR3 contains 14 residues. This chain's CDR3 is CASSGNQRTGELFF. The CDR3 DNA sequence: TGTGCCAGCAGTGGTAATCAGAGGACCGGGGAGCTGTTTTTT.

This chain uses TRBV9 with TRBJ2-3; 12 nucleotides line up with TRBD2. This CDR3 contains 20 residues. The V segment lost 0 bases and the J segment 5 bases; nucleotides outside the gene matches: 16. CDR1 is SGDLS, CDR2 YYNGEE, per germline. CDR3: CASSVGPSGTSGRREDTQYF. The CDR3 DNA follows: TGTGCCAGCAGCGTAGGGCCGAGTGGAACTAGCGGGAGGAGGGAAGATACGCAGTATTTT.

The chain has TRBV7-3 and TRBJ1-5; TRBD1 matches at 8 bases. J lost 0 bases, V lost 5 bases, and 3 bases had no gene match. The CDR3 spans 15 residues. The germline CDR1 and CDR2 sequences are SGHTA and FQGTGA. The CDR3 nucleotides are TGTGCCAGCAGCGCGGACAGGGATAGCAATCAGCCCCAGCATTTT. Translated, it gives CASSADRDSNQPQHF. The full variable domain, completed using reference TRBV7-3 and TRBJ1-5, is GAGVSQTPSNKVTEKGKYVELRCDPISGHTALYWYRQSLGQGPEFLIYFQGTGAADDSGLPNDRFFAVRPEGSVSTLKIQRTERGDSAVYLCASSADRDSNQPQHFGDGTRLSIL.

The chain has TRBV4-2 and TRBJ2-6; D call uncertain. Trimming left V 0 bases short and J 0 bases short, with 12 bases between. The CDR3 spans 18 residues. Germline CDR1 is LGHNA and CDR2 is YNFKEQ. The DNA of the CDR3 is TGTGCCAGCAGCCAAGACTGGAAGGGAAGCTCTGGGGCCAACGTCCTGACTTTC. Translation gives CASSQDWKGSSGANVLTF.

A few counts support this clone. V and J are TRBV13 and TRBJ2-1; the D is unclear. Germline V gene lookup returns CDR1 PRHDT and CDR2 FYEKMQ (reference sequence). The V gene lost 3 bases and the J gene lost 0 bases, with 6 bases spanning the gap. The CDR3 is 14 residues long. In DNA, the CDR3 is TGTGCCAGCAGCTTCACAGTCTCCTACAATGAGCAGTTCTTC. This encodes CASSFTVSYNEQFF.

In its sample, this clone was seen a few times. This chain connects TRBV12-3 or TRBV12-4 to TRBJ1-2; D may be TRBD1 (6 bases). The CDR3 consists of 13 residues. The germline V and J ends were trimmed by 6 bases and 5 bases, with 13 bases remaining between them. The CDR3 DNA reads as TGTGCCAGCAGCGTCGGACAGTATTATGGCTACACCTTC. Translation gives CASSVGQYYGYTF.

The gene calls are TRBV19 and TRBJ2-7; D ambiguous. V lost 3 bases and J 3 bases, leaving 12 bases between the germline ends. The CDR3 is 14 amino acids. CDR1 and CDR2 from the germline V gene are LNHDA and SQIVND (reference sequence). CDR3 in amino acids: CASSIAQPRYEQYF. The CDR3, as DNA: TGTGCCAGTAGTATCGCCCAGCCACGCTACGAGCAGTACTTC.

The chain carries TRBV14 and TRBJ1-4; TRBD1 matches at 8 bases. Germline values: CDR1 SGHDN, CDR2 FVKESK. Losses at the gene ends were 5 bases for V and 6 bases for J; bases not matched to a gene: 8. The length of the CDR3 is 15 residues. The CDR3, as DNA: TGTGCCAGCAGCGCCCAGGGGGCGTGGGATGAAAAACTGTTTTTT. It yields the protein CASSAQGAWDEKLFF.

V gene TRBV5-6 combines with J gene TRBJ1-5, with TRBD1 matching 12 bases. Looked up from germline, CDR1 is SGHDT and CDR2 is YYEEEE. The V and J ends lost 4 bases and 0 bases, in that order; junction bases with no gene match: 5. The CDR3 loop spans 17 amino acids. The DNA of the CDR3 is TGTGCCAGCAGCCGGGGACAGGGGGCTGATAGCAATCAGCCCCAGCATTTT. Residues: CASSRGQGADSNQPQHF.

CDR3 DNA sequence: TGTGCCAGCAGTTTCGGCCTAGAAAAACTGTTTTTT. Its translation is CASSFGLEKLFF. The chain uses TRBV12-3 or TRBV12-4 and TRBJ1-4; D uncertain. The CDR3 loop spans 12 amino acids. Deletions cut 3 bases from V and 8 bases from J, with 7 bases between.

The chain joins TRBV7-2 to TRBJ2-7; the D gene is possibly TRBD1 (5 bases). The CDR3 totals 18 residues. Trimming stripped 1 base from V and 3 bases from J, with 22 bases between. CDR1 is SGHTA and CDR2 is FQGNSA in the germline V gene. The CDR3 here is CASSLGGVGRPFYYEQYF. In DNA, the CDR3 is TGTGCCAGCAGCTTAGGGGGCGTCGGACGCCCCTTTTACTACGAGCAGTACTTC.

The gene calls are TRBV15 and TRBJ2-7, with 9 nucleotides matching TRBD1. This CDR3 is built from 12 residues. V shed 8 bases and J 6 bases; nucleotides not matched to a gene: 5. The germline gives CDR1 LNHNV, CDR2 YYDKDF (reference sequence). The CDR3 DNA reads TGTGCCACCGCGGGACAGGGTCGCGAGCAGTACTTC. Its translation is CATAGQGREQYF.

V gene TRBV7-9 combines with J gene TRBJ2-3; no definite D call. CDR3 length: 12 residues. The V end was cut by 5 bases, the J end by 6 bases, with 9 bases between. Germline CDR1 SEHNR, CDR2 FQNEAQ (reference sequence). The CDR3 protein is CASSPELDTQYF. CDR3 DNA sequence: TGTGCCAGCAGCCCCGAGCTGGATACGCAGTATTTT.